Sequencing of this T cell receptor (beta chain) was carried out in a study of CD8 T cells in ankylosing spondylitis (dated by TCRdb to 2017 to 2019). Regarding the study in general: The study set out to find disease-linked TCR variants by profiling T cell receptor beta repertoires in ankylosing spondylitis patients and healthy donors. The full study cohort was made up of under 30 ankylosing spondylitis patients and some 100 healthy donors. Peripheral blood was sampled, and synovial fluid was additionally collected from ankylosing spondylitis patients.

From the cysteine up to the phenylalanine, the CDR3 has a length of 13 residues. Only the CDR3 part of the read is kept: 39 bases, read in frame from the first base. CDR1 and CDR2, looked up from the germline V gene, are SGHRS and YFSETQ. Trimming costs V 5 bases and J 1 base, and their ends lie 9 bases apart. Data came from an Illumina HiSeq 2500. TCR beta libraries were prepared by quantitative 5'-RACE with molecular barcodes. As for the original processing: A new computational method based on a probabilistic model of VDJ rearrangement was used to identify disease-linked TCR variants. Using fastp trimming at Q25 and MiXCR clonotype assembly, TCRdb reanalyzed the public sequencing data and kept in-frame beta chains. For every CDR3 protein sequence, its rows merge into one entry that carries the most common genes and DNA. The V and J calls, along with clone size, are taken from TCRdb and not from the paper's own processing. The sample profile shows about 240,000 distinct CDR3 sequences; roughly 8.2% of them were found once. The ten largest clones represent approximately 4.8% of the sample.

This clonotype was found many times. Which antigen it targets is not known. Base qualities are not recorded, but no much larger clone differs from it by a single base. What the study reported, not specific to this receptor: The disease-linked clones were reported as significantly enriched in matched synovial fluid samples from ankylosing spondylitis patients. Some motif variants had previously been reported in the synovial fluid and blood of reactive arthritis patients, which suggests shared mechanisms of disease initiation. The disease-linked clones showed a CD8+ phenotype and occurred at relatively low frequencies in peripheral blood. A TCR beta motif made up of several highly homologous amino acid variants appeared to be characteristic of blood from ankylosing spondylitis patients.

Sequenced: blood, either unsorted or a sorted T cell fraction (not recorded which). This TCR came from a female donor with ankylosing spondylitis or in good health (not recorded which). Here the chain combines TRBV5-1 and TRBJ2-5; the D gene is unclear. At the DNA level, the sequence is TGCGCCAGCAGGGCAGCCATCCAAGAGACCCAGTACTTC. This gives the protein CASRAAIQETQYF.